This TCR beta chain appears in the sequencing data of a study of cytomegalovirus exposure and HLA in healthy donors. Study-wide points: TCR beta chain V- and J-gene trimming was linked, in a later analysis, to a missense variant in DCLRE1C.

PCR was performed using 60 Vbeta and 13 Jbeta primers. Generated by immunoSEQ multiplex PCR, the TCRdb table keeps only in-frame clones and is missing some. The data contain approximately 150,000 clones, around 65% of them singletons. Of note for this clone: The antigen is undetermined.

The material sequenced was PBMCs. The clonotype was recovered from a woman in her sixties in good health and CMV-seronegative.

The CDR3 loop reads CASSVAGAGNQPQHF. DNA for the CDR3: TGTGCCAGCAGTGTAGCAGGGGCAGGCAATCAGCCCCAGCATTTT. This chain uses TRBV6-1 with TRBJ1-5, with D perhaps TRBD1 (6 bases). Deletions cut 4 bases from V and 2 bases from J, with 12 bases between. The CDR3 runs 15 residues. CDR1 MNHNS and CDR2 SASEGT come from the germline V gene.